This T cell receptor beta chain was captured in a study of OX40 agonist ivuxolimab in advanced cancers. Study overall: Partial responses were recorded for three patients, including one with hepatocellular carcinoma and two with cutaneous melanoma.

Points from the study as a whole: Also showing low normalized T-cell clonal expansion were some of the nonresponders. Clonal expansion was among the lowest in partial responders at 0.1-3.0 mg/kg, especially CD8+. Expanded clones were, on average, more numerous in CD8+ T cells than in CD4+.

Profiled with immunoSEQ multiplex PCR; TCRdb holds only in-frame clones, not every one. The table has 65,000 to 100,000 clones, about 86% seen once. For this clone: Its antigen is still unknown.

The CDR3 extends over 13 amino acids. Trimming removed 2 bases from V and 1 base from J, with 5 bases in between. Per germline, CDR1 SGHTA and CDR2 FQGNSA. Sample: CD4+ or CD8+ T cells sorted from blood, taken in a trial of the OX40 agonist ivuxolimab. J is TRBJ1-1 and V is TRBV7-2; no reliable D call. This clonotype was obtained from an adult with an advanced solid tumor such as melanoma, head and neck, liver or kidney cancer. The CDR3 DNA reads TGTGCCAGCAGCTTATGGGGGAACACTGAAGCTTTCTTT. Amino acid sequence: CASSLWGNTEAFF.